This passage covers 25 T cell receptor beta chains from one sample sequenced in a study of Graves' ophthalmopathy and Graves' hyperthyroidism. The TCR beta CDR3 regions underwent amplification from RNA transcripts. Following a first-round RT-PCR that used HTBI primers, a second-round multiplex PCR was carried out. MiXCR was run by TCRdb on the multiplex PCR reads, yielding one entry per CDR3 protein. The sample yields about 400,000 distinct CDR3 sequences, roughly 18% seen once. Sequenced: peripheral blood. These receptors were obtained from a young woman with Graves' ophthalmopathy.

This clonotype came up many times. The chain joins TRBV7-2 to TRBJ2-7; a weak D match, TRBD2 (6 bases). V shed 5 bases and J shed 4 bases, with 18 bases lying between them. Germline V CDR1 and CDR2: SGHTA, FQGNSA. This CDR3 contains 15 residues. The CDR3 DNA follows: TGTGCCAGCAGCCCACTTCCGGGCCGGGGGTACGAGCAGTACTTC. Protein sequence: CASSPLPGRGYEQYF.

This chain joins TRBV7-9 and TRBJ2-7, with D hard to call. Germline CDR1 SEHNR, CDR2 FQNEAQ (reference sequence). The CDR3 contains 12 residues. The ends were cut back, 5 bases at V and 6 bases at J, with 11 bases in the middle. In DNA, the CDR3 is TGTGCCAGCAGCCTTGACAACGGCGAGCAGTACTTC. This sequence encodes CASSLDNGEQYF.

There are many counts of this clonotype. The chain carries TRBV6-1 and TRBJ1-1; D is perhaps TRBD1 (6 bases). Trimming removed 6 bases at V and 3 bases at J, with 17 bases between. Germline V gene sequence: CDR1 MNHNS, CDR2 SASEGT. The CDR3 contains 15 residues. The CDR3 DNA is TGTGCCAGCAGACAACAGCCACAGGGAGACACTGAAGCTTTCTTT. Encoded protein: CASRQQPQGDTEAFF.

The chain joins TRBV28 to TRBJ1-5, with D maybe TRBD1 (5 bases). This CDR3 comprises 13 residues. V lost 8 bases and J 2 bases, leaving 10 bases between the germline ends. Germline V gene sequence: CDR1 MDHEN, CDR2 SYDVKM. The CDR3 here is CASGAGRNQPQHF. CDR3 nucleotides: TGTGCCAGCGGGGCCGGTCGCAATCAGCCCCAGCATTTT. Full variable domain (remainder filled in from reference TRBV28 and TRBJ1-5): DVKVTQSSRYLVKRTGEKVFLECVQDMDHENMFWYRQDPGLGLRLIYFSYDVKMKEKGDIPEGYSVSREKKERFSLILESASTNQTSMYLCASGAGRNQPQHFGDGTRLSIL.

This clonotype was counted many times. The V gene is TRBV7-2, the J gene TRBJ2-5; 8 nucleotides match TRBD1. J lost 4 bases, V lost 4 bases, and 8 bases had no gene match. This CDR3 region has 15 residues. CDR1 and CDR2 (germline): SGHTA, FQGNSA. In DNA, the CDR3 is TGTGCCAGCAGCTCATGGACAGGGAACGGAGAGACCCAGTACTTC. This gives the protein CASSSWTGNGETQYF.

The chain couples TRBV12-3 or TRBV12-4 to TRBJ1-2, with 7 bases that match TRBD1. V shed 5 bases and J 6 bases; nucleotides not matched to a gene: 12. This CDR3 is 15 amino acids long. CDR3 in amino acids: CASSQTGELVDGYTF. The CDR3 DNA reads as TGTGCCAGCAGTCAAACAGGGGAATTGGTGGATGGCTACACCTTC.

The chain recombines TRBV18 with TRBJ1-1, with no clear D. Germline V gene sequence: CDR1 KGHSH, CDR2 LQKENI. This CDR3 contains 15 residues. V lost 2 bases to trimming and J lost 1 base, with 11 bases between them. The CDR3 nucleotides read TGTGCCAGCTCACCAGAAAGGGATTGGAACACTGAAGCTTTCTTT. Its protein is CASSPERDWNTEAFF.

V gene TRBV9 combines with J gene TRBJ2-5; maybe TRBD2 (6 bases). V lost 0 bases and J 1 base, leaving 16 bases between the germline ends. The CDR3 is 17 amino acids. Looked up from germline, CDR1 is SGDLS and CDR2 is YYNGEE. CDR3 DNA: TGTGCCAGCAGCGTAGCCGGAGGGAGAGGGGCCCAAGAGACCCAGTACTTC. This encodes CASSVAGGRGAQETQYF.

This clonotype was observed at least ten times. This chain links TRBV7-2 with TRBJ1-6, with 7 bases aligning to TRBD1. Germline V gene sequence: CDR1 SGHTA, CDR2 FQGNSA. After removal of 2 bases from V and 8 bases from J, the junction contained 9 bases not matched to a gene. This CDR3 region has 16 residues. In DNA, the CDR3 is TGTGCCAGCAGCTTATGGTCGACAGGGCCGGATTCACCCCTCCACTTT. Residues: CASSLWSTGPDSPLHF.

This rearrangement joins TRBV28 to TRBJ2-2; possibly TRBD2 for D (6 bases). CDR1 and CDR2 from the germline V gene are MDHEN and SYDVKM. Between the trimmed V and J ends, which lost 2 bases and 7 bases, there was a span of 14 bases. The CDR3 has 15 amino acids. The CDR3 here is CASSLPTLRGGELFF. DNA for the CDR3: TGTGCCAGCAGTTTACCCACCTTGCGGGGCGGGGAGCTGTTTTTT.

The chain couples TRBV7-2 to TRBJ1-1; D unresolved. The CDR3 consists of 13 residues. CDR1 SGHTA and CDR2 FQGNSA come from the germline V gene. V was clipped by 6 bases and J by 1 base, with 9 bases between them. The DNA for the CDR3 is TGTGCCAGCAGTTGGGCCAGGAACACTGAAGCTTTCTTT. Translated, it gives CASSWARNTEAFF.

This clonotype was observed at least ten times. V is TRBV7-2 and J is TRBJ2-5; 8 bases are shared with TRBD1. CDR3 size: 16 residues. CDR1 and CDR2 from the germline V gene are SGHTA and FQGNSA. The V segment lost 1 base and the J segment 2 bases; nucleotides outside the gene matches: 6. The DNA for the CDR3 is TGTGCCAGCAGCTTAGGGGATACAGGGGGTCAAGAGACCCAGTACTTC. It translates to CASSLGDTGGQETQYF.

The sample holds many counts of this clonotype. The rearrangement joins TRBV6-2 or TRBV6-3 to TRBJ2-5; D is tentatively TRBD1 or TRBD2 (5 bases each). The germline gives CDR1 MNHEY, CDR2 SVGEGT. This CDR3 has 15 amino acids. The V and J ends lost 3 bases and 2 bases respectively, with 13 bases between them. The CDR3 loop reads CASSYGGRQQETQYF. DNA for the CDR3: TGTGCCAGCAGTTATGGGGGAAGACAACAAGAGACCCAGTACTTC.

Notes on this clonotype: This may be a read error, as it is one base from a much larger clone. The chain uses TRBV7-2 and TRBJ2-2; D might be TRBD2 (6 bases). This CDR3 spans 13 amino acids. The V gene's germline CDR1 is SGHTA and CDR2 FQGNSA. The CDR3 region is CASSSPSNGGLFF. The CDR3 region has the DNA TGTGCCAGCAGCTCCCCTTCTAACGGGGGGCTGTTTTTT.

This clonotype has ten or more counts. The rearrangement links TRBV12-3 or TRBV12-4 to TRBJ1-2, with D uncertain. This CDR3 region has 15 residues. The germline V and J ends were trimmed by 2 bases and 4 bases, with 14 bases remaining between them. The CDR3 bases are TGTGCCAGCAGTTTAAAGGAGGGAGAGGGCTATGGCTACACCTTC. Amino acids: CASSLKEGEGYGYTF.

This clonotype was seen ten or more times. The chain links TRBV28 to TRBJ2-2; possible D gene TRBD2, 6 bases. Germline V CDR1 and CDR2: MDHEN, SYDVKM. The CDR3 length is 16 residues. Trimming pared 5 bases from V and 3 bases from J, leaving 16 bases between. In nucleotides, the CDR3 is TGTGCCAGCAGTATTGGGGGGTTAGGGGACACCGGGGAGCTGTTTTTT. Translating it yields CASSIGGLGDTGELFF. Looking up the rest from reference TRBV28 and TRBJ2-2 gives the full variable domain: DVKVTQSSRYLVKRTGEKVFLECVQDMDHENMFWYRQDPGLGLRLIYFSYDVKMKEKGDIPEGYSVSREKKERFSLILESASTNQTSMYLCASSIGGLGDTGELFFGEGSRLTVL.

This clonotype was recorded at least ten times. The V call is TRBV28, the J call TRBJ2-7, with TRBD2 as a possible D gene (6 bases). CDR1 and CDR2 (germline): MDHEN, SYDVKM. V was shortened by 1 base and J by 3 bases, with 7 bases between the two germline ends. This CDR3 region has 13 residues. As DNA, the CDR3 is TGTGCCAGCAGTTTATTGCGGGACTACGAGCAGTACTTC. This sequence encodes CASSLLRDYEQYF.

This clonotype occurred many times. The chain is built from TRBV29-1 and TRBJ2-5, with D possibly TRBD2 on 5 matching bases. The CDR3 sequence is 13 residues long. Germline V gene data show CDR1 as SQVTM and CDR2 as ANQGSEA. The V end lost 6 bases, the J end lost 1 base, and 12 bases lay between the germline ends. In DNA, the CDR3 is TGCAGCGTCGTCGGGAAGCCCCAAGAGACCCAGTACTTC. This encodes CSVVGKPQETQYF.

This clonotype was detected ten times or more. The CDR3 sequence is CASSIPPWGTEAFF. The CDR3 bases are TGTGCCAGTAGTATACCCCCGTGGGGGACTGAAGCTTTCTTT. The V call is TRBV19, the J call TRBJ1-1, with D possibly TRBD1 on 5 matching bases. Trimming removed 2 bases from V and 5 bases from J, with 12 bases in between. The germline CDR1 and CDR2 sequences are LNHDA and SQIVND (reference sequence). This CDR3 is 14 amino acids long.

This clonotype was seen many times. The gene calls are TRBV4-1 and TRBJ2-7; D may correspond to TRBD1 or TRBD2 (8 bases each). The CDR3 length is 17 residues. Trimming took off 4 bases at V and 3 bases at J, with 22 bases between the two ends. Looked up from germline, CDR1 is MGHRA and CDR2 is YSYEKL. This chain's CDR3 is CASSLRGAGGQDYEQYF. DNA of the CDR3: TGCGCCAGCAGCCTCCGCGGGGCGGGGGGACAGGACTACGAGCAGTACTTC.

This clonotype was seen repeatedly, ten times or more. The CDR3 is CASNTYRDRGTEAFF. DNA of the CDR3: TGTGCCAGTAACACATACCGGGACAGGGGCACTGAAGCTTTCTTT. The rearrangement links TRBV19 to TRBJ1-1, with 10 bases matching TRBD1. The length of the CDR3 is 15 residues. Trimming took 7 bases from V and 4 from J; bases not matched to a gene: 9. The germline V gene has CDR1 LNHDA and CDR2 SQIVND (reference sequence).

The rearrangement joins TRBV7-2 to TRBJ1-1, with no clear D. CDR3 length: 15 amino acids. CDR1 and CDR2 from the germline V gene are SGHTA and FQGNSA. The V and J ends lost 5 bases and 0 bases respectively, with 13 bases between them. CDR3 protein: CASSPGGRVNTEAFF. The CDR3 nucleotides read TGTGCCAGCAGCCCAGGAGGGCGCGTGAACACTGAAGCTTTCTTT.

Ten or more counts support this clonotype. This rearrangement joins TRBV7-2 to TRBJ1-5, with 8 nucleotides matching TRBD1. Losses at the gene ends were 5 bases for V and 6 bases for J; bases not matched to a gene: 9. The CDR3 is made up of 15 amino acids. The germline gives CDR1 SGHTA, CDR2 FQGNSA. Here the CDR3 reads CASSQRTGHTQPQHF. The DNA for the CDR3 is TGTGCCAGCAGCCAGAGGACAGGGCACACTCAGCCCCAGCATTTT.

This clonotype showed up many times. J is TRBJ2-7 and V is TRBV30, with a tentative D call TRBD1 (6 bases). The CDR3 extends over 13 amino acids. CDR1 is GTSNPN and CDR2 is SVGIG in the germline V gene (reference sequence). V was trimmed by 2 bases and J by 6 bases, leaving 14 bases between them. The CDR3 is CAWSSTGHGEQYF. The CDR3 DNA reads as TGTGCCTGGAGTTCCACAGGGCATGGCGAGCAGTACTTC.

This clonotype has ten or more counts. V gene TRBV29-1 combines with J gene TRBJ2-5; D is possibly TRBD2 (5 bases). The ends were cut back, 4 bases at V and 3 bases at J, with 9 bases in the middle. The germline V gene has CDR1 SQVTM and CDR2 ANQGSEA. This CDR3 contains 12 residues. CDR3 residues: CSVGGSKETQYF. CDR3 in DNA: TGCAGCGTTGGCGGGTCGAAAGAGACCCAGTACTTC.